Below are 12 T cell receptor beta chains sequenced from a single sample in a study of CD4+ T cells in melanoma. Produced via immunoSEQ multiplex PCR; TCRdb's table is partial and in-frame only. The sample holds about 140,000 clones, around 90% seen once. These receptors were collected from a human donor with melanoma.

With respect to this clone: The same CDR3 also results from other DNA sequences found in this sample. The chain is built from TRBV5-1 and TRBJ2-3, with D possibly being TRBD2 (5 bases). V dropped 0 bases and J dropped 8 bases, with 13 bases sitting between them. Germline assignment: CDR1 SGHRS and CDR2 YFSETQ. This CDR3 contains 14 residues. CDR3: CASSLGLDEGTQYF. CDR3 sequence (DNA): TGCGCCAGCAGCTTGGGGCTAGATGAGGGTACGCAGTATTTT.

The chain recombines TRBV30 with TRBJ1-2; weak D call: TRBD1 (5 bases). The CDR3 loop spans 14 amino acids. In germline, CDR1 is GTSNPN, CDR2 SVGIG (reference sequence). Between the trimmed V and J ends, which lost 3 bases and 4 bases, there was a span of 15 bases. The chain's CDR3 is CAWRTSGTSYGYTF. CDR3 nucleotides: TGTGCCTGGAGGACATCTGGGACGTCCTATGGCTACACCTTC.

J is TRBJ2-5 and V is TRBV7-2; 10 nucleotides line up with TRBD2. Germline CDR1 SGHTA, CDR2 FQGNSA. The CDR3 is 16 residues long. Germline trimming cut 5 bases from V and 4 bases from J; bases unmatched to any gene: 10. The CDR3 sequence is CASSQNRAGGPETQYF. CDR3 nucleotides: TGTGCCAGCAGCCAGAATAGAGCGGGGGGGCCAGAGACCCAGTACTTC. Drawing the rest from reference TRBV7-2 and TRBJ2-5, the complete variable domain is GAGVSQSPSNKVTEKGKDVELRCDPISGHTALYWYRQSLGQGLEFLIYFQGNSAPDKSGLPSDRFSAERTGGSVSTLTIQRTQQEDSAVYLCASSQNRAGGPETQYFGPGTRLLVL.

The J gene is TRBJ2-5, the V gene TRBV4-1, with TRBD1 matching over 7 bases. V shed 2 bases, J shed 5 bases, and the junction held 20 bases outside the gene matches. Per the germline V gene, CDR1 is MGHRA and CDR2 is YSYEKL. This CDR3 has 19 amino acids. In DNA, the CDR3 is TGCGCCAGCAGCCAAAGAGGCTGGACAGGACAGGCTTTTCTGGAGACCCAGTACTTC. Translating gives CASSQRGWTGQAFLETQYF.

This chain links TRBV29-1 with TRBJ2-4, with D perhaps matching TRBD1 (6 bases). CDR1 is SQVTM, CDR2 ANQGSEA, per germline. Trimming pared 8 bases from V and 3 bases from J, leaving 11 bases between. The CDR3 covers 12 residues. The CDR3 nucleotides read TGCAGCTCGAGGGACAACAAAAACATTCAGTACTTC. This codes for CSSRDNKNIQYF.

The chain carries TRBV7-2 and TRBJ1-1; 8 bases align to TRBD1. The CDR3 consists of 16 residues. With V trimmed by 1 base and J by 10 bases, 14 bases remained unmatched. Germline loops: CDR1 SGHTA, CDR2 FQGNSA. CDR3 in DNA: TGTGCCAGCAGCTTAGACGGCAGGGGGCGCCTGCCGGGAGCTTTCTTT. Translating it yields CASSLDGRGRLPGAFF.

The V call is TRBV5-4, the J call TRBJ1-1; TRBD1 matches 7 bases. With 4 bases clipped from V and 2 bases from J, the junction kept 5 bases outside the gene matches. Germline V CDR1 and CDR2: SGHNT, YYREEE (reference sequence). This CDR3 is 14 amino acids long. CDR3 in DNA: TGTGCCAGCAGCCAGGGACAGATCAACACTGAAGCTTTCTTT. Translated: CASSQGQINTEAFF.

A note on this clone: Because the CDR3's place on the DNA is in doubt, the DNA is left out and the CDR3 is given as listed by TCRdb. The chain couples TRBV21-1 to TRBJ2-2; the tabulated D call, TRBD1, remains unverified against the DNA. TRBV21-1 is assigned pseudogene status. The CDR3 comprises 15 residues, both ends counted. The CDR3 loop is CASSFGAGNTGELFF.

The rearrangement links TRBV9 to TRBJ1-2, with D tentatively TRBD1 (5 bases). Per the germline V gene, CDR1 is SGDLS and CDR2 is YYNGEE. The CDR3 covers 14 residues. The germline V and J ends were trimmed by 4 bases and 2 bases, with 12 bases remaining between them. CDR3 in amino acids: CASSPARGNYGYTF. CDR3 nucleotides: TGTGCCAGCAGCCCAGCCCGGGGGAACTATGGCTACACCTTC. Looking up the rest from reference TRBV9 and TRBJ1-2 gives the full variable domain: DSGVTQTPKHLITATGQRVTLRCSPRSGDLSVYWYQQSLDQGLQFLIQYYNGEERAKGNILERFSAQQFPDLHSELNLSSLELGDSALYFCASSPARGNYGYTFGSGTRLTVV.

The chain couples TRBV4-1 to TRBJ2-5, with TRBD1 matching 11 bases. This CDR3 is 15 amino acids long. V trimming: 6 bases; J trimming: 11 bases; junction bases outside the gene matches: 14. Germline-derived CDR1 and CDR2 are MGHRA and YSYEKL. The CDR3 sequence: CASRLSGTGGGEQYF. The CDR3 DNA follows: TGCGCCAGCAGACTTTCCGGGACAGGGGGTGGGGAGCAGTACTTC.

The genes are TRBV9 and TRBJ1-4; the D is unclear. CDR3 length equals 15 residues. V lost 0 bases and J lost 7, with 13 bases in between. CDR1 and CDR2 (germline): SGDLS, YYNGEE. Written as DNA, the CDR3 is TGTGCCAGCAGCGTAGACGGCTCAAGAGGTGAAAAACTGTTTTTT. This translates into CASSVDGSRGEKLFF.

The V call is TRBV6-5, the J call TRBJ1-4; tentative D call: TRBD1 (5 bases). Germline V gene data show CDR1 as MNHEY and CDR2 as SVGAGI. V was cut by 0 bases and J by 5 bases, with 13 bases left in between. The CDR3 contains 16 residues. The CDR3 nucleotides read TGTGCCAGCAGTTACTCTCCGACAGTGCAGAATGAAAAACTGTTTTTT. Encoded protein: CASSYSPTVQNEKLFF.